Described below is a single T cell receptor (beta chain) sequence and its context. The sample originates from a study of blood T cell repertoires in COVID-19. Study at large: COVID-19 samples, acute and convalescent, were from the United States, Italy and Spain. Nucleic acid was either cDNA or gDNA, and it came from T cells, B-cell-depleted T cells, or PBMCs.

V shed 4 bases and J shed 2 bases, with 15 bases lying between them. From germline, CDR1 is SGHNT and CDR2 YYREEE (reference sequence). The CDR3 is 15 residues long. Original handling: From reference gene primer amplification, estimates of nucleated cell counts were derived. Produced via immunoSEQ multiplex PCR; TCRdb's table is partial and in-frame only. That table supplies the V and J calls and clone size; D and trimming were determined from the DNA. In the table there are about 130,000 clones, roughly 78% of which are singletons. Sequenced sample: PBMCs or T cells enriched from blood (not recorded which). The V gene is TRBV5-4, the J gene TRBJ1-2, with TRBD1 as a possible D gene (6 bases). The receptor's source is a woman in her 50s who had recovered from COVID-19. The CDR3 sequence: CASSQETGANYGYTF. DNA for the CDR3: TGTGCCAGCAGCCAAGAGACAGGAGCGAACTATGGCTACACCTTC.